A selection of T cell receptor beta chains follows, all from one sample in a study of cytomegalovirus exposure and HLA in healthy donors. Method: immunoSEQ multiplex PCR; TCRdb's copy keeps in-frame clones and lacks some. The sample includes tens of thousands of clones, roughly 80% of them seen just once. The source material was PBMCs. The receptors shown here come from a woman aged 18-29 years in good health and CMV-seropositive. CDR3s include the opening cysteine and the closing phenylalanine or tryptophan. The D gene is left open where the match is weak.

d_call j_call cdr3_length v_call cdr3_aa cdr3_nt
TRBD1 TRBJ1-6 15 TRBV27 CASSWDRAANSPLHF TGTGCCAGCAGTTGGGACAGGGCGGCTAATTCACCCCTCCACTTT
TRBD1 TRBJ2-7 20 TRBV10-1 CASSERITTWTGFFNYEQYF TGCGCCAGCAGTGAGCGAATTACCACCTGGACAGGCTTCTTTAACTACGAGCAGTACTTC
TRBD1 TRBJ1-1 15 TRBV28 CASSYSDRVNTEAFF TGTGCCAGCAGTTACTCCGACAGGGTGAACACTGAAGCTTTCTTT
. TRBJ2-3 14 TRBV11-2 CASSTFSRTDTQYF TGTGCCAGCAGCACCTTTAGTCGCACAGATACGCAGTATTTT
TRBD2 TRBJ2-3 17 TRBV19 CASSIRTSGVSTDTQYF TGTGCCAGTAGTATCCGGACTAGCGGGGTGAGCACAGATACGCAGTATTTT
TRBD2 TRBJ2-7 16 TRBV11-3 CASSLDGQRGDYEQYF TGTGCCAGCAGCTTAGATGGCCAGCGGGGGGACTACGAGCAGTACTTC
. TRBJ2-2 16 TRBV14 CASSQVGGDYTGELFF TGTGCCAGCAGCCAAGTAGGAGGGGACTACACCGGGGAGCTGTTTTTT
TRBD1 TRBJ1-5 14 TRBV5-1 CASSLGQGDQPQHF TGCGCCAGCAGCTTGGGACAGGGTGATCAGCCCCAGCATTTT
. TRBJ2-1 13 TRBV9 CASSVSMDSSKFF TGTGCCAGCAGCGTTTCAATGGACTCCTCCAAGTTCTTC
TRBD1 TRBJ1-2 16 TRBV18 CASSPFWTGQMNGYTF TGTGCCAGCTCACCATTTTGGACAGGGCAGATGAATGGCTACACCTTC
. TRBJ1-6 13 TRBV7-9 CASTSSYNSPLHF TGTGCCAGCACCAGCTCCTATAATTCACCCCTCCACTTT